The present entry profiles one T cell receptor beta chain with its context. This entry is derived from a study of cytomegalovirus exposure and HLA in healthy donors. The study ran its PCR with 60 Vbeta and 13 Jbeta primers. The assay was immunoSEQ multiplex PCR, and TCRdb's table has in-frame clones only and misses some. The repertoire table contains some 110,000 clones. The CDR3 is 16 amino acids. With V trimmed by 5 bases and J by 5 bases, 12 bases remained unmatched. Germline assignment: CDR1 SEHNR and CDR2 FQNEAQ (reference sequence). The TCR comes from a man aged 40-49 years in good health and CMV-seropositive. The gene calls are TRBV7-9 and TRBJ1-1, with 9 nucleotides matching TRBD1. The sequencing sample was made of PBMCs. As DNA, the CDR3 is TGTGCCAGCAGCGAGCGAGGACAGGGGCCCGGGACTGAAGCTTTCTTT. This translates into CASSERGQGPGTEAFF.